The 17 T cell receptor beta chains below all came from one sample that was sequenced in a study of control samples from healthy donors and cancer patients. Produced via immunoSEQ multiplex PCR; TCRdb's table is partial and in-frame only. The sample lists more than 85,000 clones, around 82% seen once, with about 13% in the top ten. The sequencing input was blood. The receptors come from a woman in her forties or fifties in good health.

This sequence joins TRBV30 and TRBJ2-3, with 8 bases fitting TRBD1. Germline CDR1 is GTSNPN and CDR2 is SVGIG (reference sequence). This CDR3 is built from 14 residues. V was clipped by 4 bases and J by 8 bases; unmatched bases: 11. The CDR3 protein is CAWTGYRGMGTQYF. The CDR3 region has the DNA TGTGCCTGGACCGGATACAGGGGGATGGGTACGCAGTATTTT.

This clone was recorded a few times. The chain employs TRBV7-8 and TRBJ2-7, with 11 bases fitting TRBD1. The trim removed 1 base at V and 3 bases at J, leaving 2 bases unmatched. The CDR3 runs to 15 residues. CDR1 is SGHVS and CDR2 is FQNEAQ in the germline V gene. The CDR3 coding sequence is TGTGCCAGCAGCTTAGGGACAGGGGGCATCTACGAGCAGTACTTC. This translates into CASSLGTGGIYEQYF.

This clone occurred once. The chain is built from TRBV7-2 and TRBJ2-7; 12 nucleotides match TRBD2. The germline CDR1 and CDR2 sequences are SGHTA and FQGNSA. The trim removed 5 bases at V and 7 bases at J, leaving 6 bases unmatched. The CDR3 is 14 amino acids. CDR3 nucleotide sequence: TGTGCCAGCAGCACTAGCGGGGGGACTTGGGAGCAGTACTTC. The encoded protein is CASSTSGGTWEQYF.

This chain links TRBV29-1 with TRBJ1-1, with D uncertain. The CDR3 has 13 amino acids. Per the germline V gene, CDR1 is SQVTM and CDR2 is ANQGSEA. Deletions cut 4 bases from V and 0 bases from J, with 9 bases between. The CDR3 nucleotides read TGCAGCGTTGGAAGAGGGATGAACACTGAAGCTTTCTTT. It yields the protein CSVGRGMNTEAFF.

The chain joins TRBV27 to TRBJ2-3; D is unresolved. CDR1 is MNHEY and CDR2 is SMNVEV in the germline V gene (reference sequence). CDR3 length: 12 residues. V dropped 2 bases and J dropped 6 bases, with 6 bases sitting between them. The DNA for the CDR3 is TGTGCCAGCAGTTTAGGATCGGATACGCAGTATTTT. This gives the protein CASSLGSDTQYF.

This clone has more than one count but fewer than ten. The chain joins TRBV2 to TRBJ2-2; maybe TRBD1 (6 bases). The length of the CDR3 is 14 residues. Germline V gene sequence: CDR1 SNHLY, CDR2 FYNNEI. V was clipped by 3 bases and J by 5 bases, with 10 bases between them. Here the CDR3 reads CASSDRGSTGELFF. The CDR3, as DNA: TGTGCCAGCAGTGACAGGGGTAGTACCGGGGAGCTGTTTTTT.

The chain recombines TRBV27 with TRBJ1-1; the D is unclear. The CDR3 consists of 15 residues. Germline V lookup: CDR1 MNHEY, CDR2 SMNVEV (reference sequence). Trimming took off 5 bases at V and 1 base at J, with 14 bases between the two ends. The CDR3 loop reads CASSPELTRNTEAFF. The CDR3 DNA is TGTGCCAGCAGTCCGGAGCTAACAAGGAACACTGAAGCTTTCTTT.

This chain connects TRBV30 to TRBJ2-1; the D gene is possibly TRBD1 (5 bases). V was pared by 6 bases and J by 1 base, with 13 bases between. Germline assignment: CDR1 GTSNPN and CDR2 SVGIG (reference sequence). This CDR3 is built from 14 residues. The CDR3 sequence is CACQGQVSYNEQFF. The CDR3 nucleotides are TGTGCCTGCCAGGGCCAGGTATCCTACAATGAGCAGTTCTTC.

By proportion, this clone is large (0.1 to 1%). Within the sample, other DNA sequences also encode this same CDR3. The chain has TRBV15 and TRBJ2-5; 8 positions match TRBD2. The CDR3 extends over 13 amino acids. Germline V gene sequence: CDR1 LNHNV, CDR2 YYDKDF (reference sequence). V was clipped by 2 bases and J by 5 bases; unmatched bases: 1. CDR3 region: CATSRIAGETQYF. In nucleotides, the CDR3 is TGTGCCACCAGCAGAATAGCGGGGGAGACCCAGTACTTC.

CDR3 in amino acids: CASSLGAGYTF. The CDR3 DNA follows: TGTGCCAGCAGCTTGGGGGCTGGCTACACCTTC. The chain links TRBV5-6 to TRBJ1-2; D gene uncertain. Germline V gene lookup returns CDR1 SGHDT and CDR2 YYEEEE. With 0 bases removed from V and 7 bases from J, the gap between germline ends came to 4 bases. The CDR3 is 11 amino acids. The whole variable domain, remainder taken from reference TRBV5-6 and TRBJ1-2, is DAGVTQSPTHLIKTRGQQVTLRCSPKSGHDTVSWYQQALGQGPQFIFQYYEEEERQRGNFPDRFSGHQFPNYSSELNVNALLLGDSALYLCASSLGAGYTFGSGTRLTVV.

The chain links TRBV5-1 to TRBJ2-7; a possible D gene is TRBD1 (6 bases). Per germline, CDR1 SGHRS and CDR2 YFSETQ. Trimming took off 0 bases at V and 3 bases at J, with 10 bases between the two ends. The CDR3 has 14 residues. CDR3 sequence: CASSLDGQLYEQYF. The CDR3 nucleotides read TGCGCCAGCAGCTTGGACGGACAGCTCTACGAGCAGTACTTC.

This clone has just one count. J is TRBJ2-5 and V is TRBV6-2 or TRBV6-3, with D perhaps given as TRBD1 or TRBD2 (5 bases each). Gene TRBJ2-7 matches the end of the DNA better, so the J call may be wrong. Germline assignment: CDR1 MNHEY and CDR2 SVGEGT. This CDR3 contains 13 residues. For the CDR3, the DNA is TGTGCCAGCAGTTGGGACGGTTCCTACGAGCAGTACTTC. This sequence encodes CASSWDGSYEQYF.

The chain employs TRBV19 and TRBJ1-1; maybe TRBD1 (6 bases). Germline CDR1 and CDR2: LNHDA and SQIVND (reference sequence). This CDR3 has 15 residues. The V gene lost 1 base and the J gene lost 1 base, with 10 bases spanning the gap. The CDR3 DNA follows: TGTGCCAGTAGTATAGCTTGGACAGAGAACACTGAAGCTTTCTTT. Translation gives CASSIAWTENTEAFF.

The V call is TRBV7-2, the J call TRBJ2-3, with 8 bases identical to TRBD2. Germline values: CDR1 SGHTA, CDR2 FQGNSA. V lost 1 base, J lost 0 bases, and 0 bases stayed unmatched. The CDR3 has 15 residues. The CDR3 spells CASSLVAGSTDTQYF. The CDR3 DNA reads as TGTGCCAGCAGCTTAGTAGCGGGGAGCACAGATACGCAGTATTTT. The full variable domain, its missing parts supplied by reference TRBV7-2 and TRBJ2-3, is GAGVSQSPSNKVTEKGKDVELRCDPISGHTALYWYRQSLGQGLEFLIYFQGNSAPDKSGLPSDRFSAERTGGSVSTLTIQRTQQEDSAVYLCASSLVAGSTDTQYFGPGTRLTVL.

The chain has TRBV5-8 and TRBJ2-6; 10 positions match TRBD1. The CDR3 runs to 18 residues. The ends lost 0 bases at V and 0 bases at J; junction bases unmatched: 3. Germline CDR1 and CDR2: SGHTS and YDEGEE. CDR3 loop: CASSLGTGGLSGANVLTF. In nucleotides, the CDR3 is TGTGCCAGCAGCTTGGGGACAGGGGGGCTCTCTGGGGCCAACGTCCTGACTTTC.

This rearrangement joins TRBV3-1 (or the pseudogene TRBV3-2) to TRBJ1-4; 11 bases align to TRBD1. J was trimmed by 8 bases and V by 4 bases; bases with no gene match: 6. This CDR3 is 15 amino acids long. Germline assignment: CDR1 LGHDT and CDR2 YNNKEL (reference sequence). The CDR3, as DNA: TGTGCCAGCAGCCCGGACAGGGGGCCTCGGGAAAAACTGTTTTTT. Amino acids: CASSPDRGPREKLFF.

V is TRBV9 and J is TRBJ2-7; 11 bases fit TRBD2. The trim removed 6 bases at V and 6 bases at J, leaving 5 bases unmatched. This CDR3 comprises 13 residues. CDR1 SGDLS and CDR2 YYNGEE come from the germline V gene. CDR3 in DNA: TGTGCCAGCACTGATCTAGCGGGGGGCGAGCAGTACTTC. This codes for CASTDLAGGEQYF.